The TCR beta chain described here comes from a study of PD-L1 blockade in urothelial cancer. The time point here: pretreatment peripheral blood. Germline lookup yields CDR1 MDHEN and CDR2 SYDVKM. This CDR3 is built from 13 residues. Trimming stripped 5 bases from V and 4 bases from J, with 11 bases between. Clones were read by immunoSEQ multiplex PCR, and TCRdb kept only the in-frame ones, dropping some. The profile shows about 43,000 clones, 75% to 85% of them singletons. The specimen was PBMCs, collected around atezolizumab (anti-PD-L1) treatment. The J gene is TRBJ1-2, the V gene TRBV28, with D tentatively TRBD1 (6 bases). This receptor was obtained from a man aged 60-69 years with urothelial cancer. The DNA of the CDR3 is TGTGCCAGCAGTCCCCGGGACACCTATGGCTACACCTTC. Its translation: CASSPRDTYGYTF.